This T cell receptor beta chain emerged from a study of T cells in Graves' hyperthyroidism and ophthalmopathy. Study results and caveats: Separating ophthalmopathy from stable hyperthyroidism was achieved by a 13 V-J model.

Concerning this clonotype: Antigen unknown.

The V and J ends lost 7 bases and 5 bases, in that order; junction bases with no gene match: 7. Germline assignment: CDR1 SNHLY and CDR2 FYNNEI. The CDR3 runs 14 residues. RNA transcripts were the template for amplifying TCR beta CDR3 regions. During a first-round RT-PCR of the TCR CDR3, the HTBI primer set was used. TCRdb called the multiplex PCR reads again in MiXCR, with one record for every CDR3 protein. The sample lists fewer than 850,000 distinct CDR3 sequences, approximately 15% occurring once. The chain uses TRBV2 and TRBJ2-2, with TRBD1 matching over 7 bases. The source of this sequence is a man aged 45 to 65 with Graves' hyperthyroidism. The sample was blood. CDR3 sequence reads: CASKTGENTGELFF. CDR3 sequence (DNA): TGTGCCAGCAAAACAGGGGAAAATACCGGGGAGCTGTTTTTT.